This T cell receptor (beta chain) was retrieved from a study of shared clonotypes between healthy human individuals. Germline V gene sequence: CDR1 MGHRA, CDR2 YSYEKL. Losses at the gene ends were 3 bases for V and 8 bases for J; bases not matched to a gene: 5. This CDR3 region has 15 residues. Study processing details: Junction-only immunoSEQ data arrived without quality scores, meaning filtering differed. Profiled with immunoSEQ multiplex PCR; TCRdb holds only in-frame clones, not every one. V and J calls plus clone size are reproduced from that table; the DNA served to infer D and trimming. The sample comprises over a million clones, 78% of which are singletons, and 0.6% to 0.75% rests with the top ten. Caucasian adults residing in Nashville, Tennessee made up all the donors.

The clonotype was recovered from a young man in good health. Some clones in this sample may be carry-over from other donors' samples. The J gene is TRBJ2-1, the V gene TRBV4-1, with 12 bases lining up with TRBD1. Sequencing used memory CD4+ T cells from PBMCs. Sample subset: CD45RA-negative fraction. CDR3 residues: CASSQGQGAWDEQFF. CDR3 nucleotides: TGCGCCAGCAGCCAGGGACAGGGGGCCTGGGATGAGCAGTTCTTC.